This TCR beta chain stems from a study of metastatic and nonmetastatic thyroid tumors (TCRdb year 2020). Background on the whole study: The researchers compared repertoires between peripheral blood samples and tumor or nodule tissue samples from patients with malignant or benign thyroid disease.

The method behind the library was PCR. The sequencing machine was an Illumina HiSeq 4000. High-throughput sequencing was used to profile the TCR beta-chain CDR3 region of each patient. Per the authors' processing: Drawing on CDR3 differences between clinicopathological groups, the researchers built a classifier meant to tell apart patients with distant-metastatic papillary thyroid cancer. To measure repertoire diversity the researchers used the Shannon index, while the Morisita-Horn index served to gauge how similar the tumor and blood repertoires were. TCRdb handled the public reads itself, with Q25 trimming in fastp and clone calling in MiXCR, and kept productive beta chains. TCRdb's processing, not the authors', yielded these V and J calls. In all, the sample holds roughly 30,000 clones, and 3.5% to 4% of those were seen once. The biggest ten clones account for about 3.3% of the sample. By share, this clone ranks as medium-sized (0.01 to 0.1%). Its recognized antigen is unknown. Per-base quality was not reported, and no clone a single base away is much larger than it.

After removal of 5 bases from V and 6 bases from J, the junction retains 9 bases not matched to a gene. The germline V gene (reference sequence) provides CDR1 DFQATT and CDR2 SNEGSKA. Taken from cysteine to phenylalanine, the CDR3 has 13 residues. Left in the record is the CDR3 DNA by itself, 39 bases read in frame from the first base. None of the patients had been given any treatment before thyroid surgery. Using T-cell receptor beta sequencing, the study looked back at clinical samples from patients collected from the early 2010s to the late 2010s. Summary of the overall study and its limitations: TCR beta diversity was reported as significantly higher in malignant tumors than in benign nodules, in both blood and tumor samples.

This receptor was obtained from a male donor with papillary thyroid cancer or a benign thyroid nodule (not recorded which). Some clones in this sample may be carry-over from other donors' samples. Material: blood. Recombination connected TRBV20-1 to TRBJ2-7; 8 central nucleotides agree with TRBD2. The sequenced DNA: TGCAGTGCTTCCGGGACTAGTGAGGGCGAGCAGTACTTC. The resulting protein is CSASGTSEGEQYF.